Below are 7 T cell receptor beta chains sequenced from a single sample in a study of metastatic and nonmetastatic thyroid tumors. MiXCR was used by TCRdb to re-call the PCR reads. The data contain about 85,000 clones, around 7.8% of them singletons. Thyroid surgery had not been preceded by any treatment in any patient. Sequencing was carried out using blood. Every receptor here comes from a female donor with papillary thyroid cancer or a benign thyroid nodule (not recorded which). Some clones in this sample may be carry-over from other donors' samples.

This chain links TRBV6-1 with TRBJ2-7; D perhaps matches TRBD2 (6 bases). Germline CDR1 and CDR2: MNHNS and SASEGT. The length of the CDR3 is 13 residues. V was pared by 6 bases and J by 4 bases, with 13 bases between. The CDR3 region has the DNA TGTGCCAGCAGGGTGACTAGTTTATACGAGCAGTACTTC. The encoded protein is CASRVTSLYEQYF.

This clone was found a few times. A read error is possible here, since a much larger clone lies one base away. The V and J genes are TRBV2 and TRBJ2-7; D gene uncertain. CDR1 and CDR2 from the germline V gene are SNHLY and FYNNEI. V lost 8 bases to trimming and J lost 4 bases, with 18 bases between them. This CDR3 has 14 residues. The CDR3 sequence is CASRSRSADYEQYF. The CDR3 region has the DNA TGTGCCAGCCGATCACGCAGCGCGGATTACGAGCAGTACTTC.

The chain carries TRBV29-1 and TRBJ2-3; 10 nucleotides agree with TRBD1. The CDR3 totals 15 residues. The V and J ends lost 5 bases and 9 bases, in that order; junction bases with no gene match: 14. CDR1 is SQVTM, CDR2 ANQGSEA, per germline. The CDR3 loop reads CSVSLPGQGLPTQYF. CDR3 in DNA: TGCAGCGTTTCCCTTCCGGGACAGGGGCTACCGACGCAGTATTTT.

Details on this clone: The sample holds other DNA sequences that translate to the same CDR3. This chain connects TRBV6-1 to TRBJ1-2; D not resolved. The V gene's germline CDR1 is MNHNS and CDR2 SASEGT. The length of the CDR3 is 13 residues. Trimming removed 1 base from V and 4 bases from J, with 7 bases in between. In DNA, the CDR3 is TGTGCCAGCAGTGAAGGGGATTCCTATGGCTACACCTTC. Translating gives CASSEGDSYGYTF.

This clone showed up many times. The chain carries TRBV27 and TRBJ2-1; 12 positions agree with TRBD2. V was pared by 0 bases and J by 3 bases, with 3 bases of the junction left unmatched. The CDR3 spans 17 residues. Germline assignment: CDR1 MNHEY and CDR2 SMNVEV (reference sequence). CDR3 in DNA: TGTGCCAGCAGTTTATCGCCGGGACTAGCGGGCTACAATGAGCAGTTCTTC. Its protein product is CASSLSPGLAGYNEQFF.

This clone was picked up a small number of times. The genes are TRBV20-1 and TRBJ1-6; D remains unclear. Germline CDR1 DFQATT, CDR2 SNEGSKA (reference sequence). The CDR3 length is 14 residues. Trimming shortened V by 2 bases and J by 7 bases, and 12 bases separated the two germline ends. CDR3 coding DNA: TGCAGTGCTAGATCGGGATTACAGAATTCACCCCTCCACTTT. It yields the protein CSARSGLQNSPLHF.

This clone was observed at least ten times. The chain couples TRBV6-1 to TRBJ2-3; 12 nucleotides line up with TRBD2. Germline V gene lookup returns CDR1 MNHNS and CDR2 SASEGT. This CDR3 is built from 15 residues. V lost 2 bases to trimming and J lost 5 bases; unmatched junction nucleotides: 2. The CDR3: CASSETSGGIDTQYF. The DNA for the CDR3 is TGTGCCAGCAGTGAAACTAGCGGGGGGATAGATACGCAGTATTTT.